This T cell receptor beta chain came from a study of spatial heterogeneity in lung cancer. About the research overall: Raw sequencing reads included, on average, more than ten appearances of each unique TCR and UMI combination.

About this clonotype itself: Its antigen is unidentified. This beta chain came through as a stray read in a library set up for alpha chains, and its size says little.

Study-level results: Circulating ubiquitous expanded tumor TCRs were observed more frequently at resection than at follow-up.

Germline-derived CDR1 and CDR2 are LGHNA and YNFKEQ. V lost 4 bases and J lost 4, with 10 bases in between. This CDR3 contains 14 residues. Time point denoted: sample taken at primary tumor resection. Tumor, nontumor lung or frozen PBMC supplied whole RNA, sequenced without sorting. The cohort: 70 to 75 early-stage, untreated non-small cell lung cancer patients. TCRdb re-derived calls from the 5' RACE reads in MiXCR, one entry per CDR3 protein. The sample records about 1,000 distinct CDR3 sequences, about half being singletons. The input for sequencing was PBMCs, taken at surgery. The chain couples TRBV4-2 to TRBJ2-2; D uncertain. This TCR was sampled from a male donor with early-stage non-small cell lung cancer. The CDR3, as DNA: TGTGCCAGCAGCCGAGAGAGCCTCACCGGGGAGCTGTTTTTT. Its translation: CASSRESLTGELFF.